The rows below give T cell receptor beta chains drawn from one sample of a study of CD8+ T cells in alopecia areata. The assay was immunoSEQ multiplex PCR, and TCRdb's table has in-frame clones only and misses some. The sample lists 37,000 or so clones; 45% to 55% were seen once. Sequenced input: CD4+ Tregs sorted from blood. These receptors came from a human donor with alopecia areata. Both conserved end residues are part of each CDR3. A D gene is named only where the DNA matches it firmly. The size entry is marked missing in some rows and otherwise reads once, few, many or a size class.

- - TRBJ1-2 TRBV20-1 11 CSAERNYGYTF TGCAGTGCAGAAAGGAACTATGGCTACACCTTC
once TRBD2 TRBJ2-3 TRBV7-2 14 CASSPMSGTSTQYF TGTGCCAGCAGCCCCATGTCCGGGACTAGTACGCAGTATTTT
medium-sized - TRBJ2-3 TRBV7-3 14 CASSLQGGTDTQYF TGTGCCAGCAGCTTGCAGGGAGGCACAGATACGCAGTATTTT
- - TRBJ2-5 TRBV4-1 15 CASSQGAAIQETQYF TGCGCCAGCAGCCAAGGGGCGGCTATCCAAGAGACCCAGTACTTC
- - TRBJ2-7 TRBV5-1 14 CASSLWAGGYEQYF TGCGCCAGCAGCTTGTGGGCGGGCGGCTACGAGCAGTACTTC
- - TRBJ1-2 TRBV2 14 CASSGGAGAYGYTF TGTGCCAGCAGCGGAGGGGCCGGGGCGTATGGCTACACCTTC
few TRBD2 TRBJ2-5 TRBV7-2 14 CASRSSGNSQTQYF TGTGCCAGCAGGTCTAGCGGAAACAGCCAGACCCAGTACTTC
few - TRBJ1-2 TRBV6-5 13 CASSLGFLYGYTF TGTGCCAGCAGTCTAGGGTTTCTCTATGGCTACACCTTC
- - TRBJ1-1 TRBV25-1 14 CASSDPRENTEAFF TGTGCCAGCAGTGATCCCAGAGAAAACACTGAAGCTTTCTTT
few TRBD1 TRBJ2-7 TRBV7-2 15 CASSLLRDSAYEQYF TGTGCCAGCAGCCTTCTACGGGACAGCGCCTACGAGCAGTACTTC
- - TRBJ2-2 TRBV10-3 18 CAISESIQRGPNTGELFF TGTGCCATCAGTGAGTCGATTCAGAGGGGACCGAACACCGGGGAGCTGTTTTTT
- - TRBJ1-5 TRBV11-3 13 CASSLGGAQPQHF TGTGCCAGCAGCCTGGGGGGTGCTCAGCCCCAGCATTTT
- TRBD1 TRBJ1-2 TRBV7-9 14 CASAIWGQGYGYTF TGTGCCAGCGCTATCTGGGGACAGGGTTATGGCTACACCTTC
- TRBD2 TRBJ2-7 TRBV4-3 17 CASSQDRLAGIAYEQYF TGCGCCAGCAGCCAAGATAGACTAGCGGGGATAGCCTACGAGCAGTACTTC
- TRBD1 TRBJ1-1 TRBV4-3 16 CASSQDPGLSGQGAFF TGCGCCAGCAGCCAAGATCCGGGTCTATCGGGACAGGGAGCTTTCTTT
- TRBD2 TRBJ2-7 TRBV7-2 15 CASSFGGSFSYEQYF TGTGCCAGCAGCTTCGGCGGGAGTTTTTCCTACGAGCAGTACTTC
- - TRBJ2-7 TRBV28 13 CASRLSTPREQYF TGTGCCAGCAGACTAAGCACCCCTCGGGAGCAGTACTTC
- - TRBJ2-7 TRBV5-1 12 CASRTRGGEQYF TGCGCCAGCAGAACGAGGGGAGGCGAGCAGTACTTC
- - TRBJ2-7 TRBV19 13 CASSTRLNYEQYF TGTGCCAGTAGTACCCGACTGAACTACGAGCAGTACTTC
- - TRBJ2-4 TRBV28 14 CASSFQGRVAIQYF TGTGCCAGCAGTTTCCAGGGACGGGTTGCCATTCAGTACTTC
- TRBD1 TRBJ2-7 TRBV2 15 CASSARDRGNREQYF TGTGCCAGCAGTGCCCGGGACAGGGGAAATCGGGAGCAGTACTTC
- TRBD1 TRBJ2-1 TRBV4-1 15 CASSQPTGSYNEQFF TGCGCCAGCAGCCAGCCGACAGGGTCCTACAATGAGCAGTTCTTC
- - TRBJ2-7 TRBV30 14 CAWSGTSSSYEQYF TGTGCCTGGAGTGGGACGTCGAGCTCCTACGAGCAGTACTTC
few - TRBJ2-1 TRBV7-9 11 CASSLEDEQFF TGTGCCAGCAGCTTGGAGGATGAGCAGTTCTTC
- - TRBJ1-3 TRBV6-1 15 CASSGLWSSGNTIYF TGTGCCAGCAGTGGGCTGTGGAGCTCTGGAAACACCATATATTTT
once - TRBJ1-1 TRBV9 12 CASTGGHTEAFF TGTGCCAGCACGGGGGGGCACACTGAAGCTTTCTTT
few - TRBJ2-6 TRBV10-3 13 CATGSSGANVLTF TGTGCCACGGGGTCCTCTGGGGCCAACGTCCTGACTTTC
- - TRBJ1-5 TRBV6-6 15 CASSALGDSNQPQHF TGTGCCAGCAGTGCCCTTGGGGATAGCAATCAGCCCCAGCATTTT
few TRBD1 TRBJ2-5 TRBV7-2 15 CASSSLGTGRETQYF TGTGCCAGCAGCTCCCTCGGGACAGGGCGAGAGACCCAGTACTTC
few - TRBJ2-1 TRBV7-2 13 CASSLARVTEQFF TGTGCCAGCAGCTTAGCTAGGGTTACTGAGCAGTTCTTC
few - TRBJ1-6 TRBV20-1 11 CSSKGRNEAHF TGCAGTTCAAAAGGACGTAATGAAGCCCACTTT
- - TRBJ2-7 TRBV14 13 CASSQEWPYEQYF TGTGCCAGCAGCCAAGAATGGCCCTACGAGCAGTACTTC
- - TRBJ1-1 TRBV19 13 CASSPGRGTEAFF TGTGCCAGTAGTCCCGGGCGGGGCACTGAAGCTTTCTTT
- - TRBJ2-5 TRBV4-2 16 CASSPPDGVRGETQYF TGTGCCAGCAGCCCACCGGACGGGGTGCGGGGAGAGACCCAGTACTTC
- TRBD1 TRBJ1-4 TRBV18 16 CASSPLTGGTNEKLFF TGTGCCAGCTCACCCTTGACAGGGGGAACTAATGAAAAACTGTTTTTT
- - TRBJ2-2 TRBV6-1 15 CASSGWHWNTGELFF TGTGCCAGCTCTGGATGGCATTGGAACACCGGGGAGCTGTTTTTT
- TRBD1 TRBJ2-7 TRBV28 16 CASSFVVGQGFYEQYF TGTGCCAGCAGTTTTGTCGTTGGACAGGGGTTCTACGAGCAGTACTTC
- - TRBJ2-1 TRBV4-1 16 CASSQDRGEVHNEQFF TGCGCCAGCAGCCAAGATAGGGGAGAGGTTCACAATGAGCAGTTCTTC
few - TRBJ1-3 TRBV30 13 CARSAASGNTIYF TGTGCCCGATCAGCCGCCTCTGGAAACACCATATATTTT
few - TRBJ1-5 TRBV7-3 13 CASSFQYNQPQHF TGTGCCAGCAGCTTCCAATACAATCAGCCCCAGCATTTT
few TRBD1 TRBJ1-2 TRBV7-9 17 CASSAPGQVSLGYGYTF TGTGCCAGCAGCGCCCCGGGACAGGTTTCACTAGGCTATGGCTACACCTTC